This record concerns one T cell receptor (beta chain) sequence. Its target is not known. Trimming stripped 0 bases from V and 2 bases from J, with 8 bases between. There are 14 residues in the CDR3. Germline-derived CDR1 and CDR2 are MNHEY and SVGAGI. The data belong to a study of a mutant IDH1 vaccine in newly diagnosed glioma. Study-wide background: First vaccine doses came 4-6 weeks after radiotherapy alone, or with temozolomide cycles. Receipt of radiotherapy, temozolomide, or both preceded the study, and most received both. Overall study results and limits: Changes in the top peripheral T cell clonotypes seemingly had no bearing on pseudoprogression.

Time point in this sample: week 47, end of study. Doses of 300 ug of mutant IDH1 20-mer peptide were given with topical imiquimod. Generated by immunoSEQ multiplex PCR, the TCRdb table keeps only in-frame clones and is missing some. The repertoire holds about 50,000 clones, approximately 88% seen once, with 3.5% to 5.5% in the top ten. The sequence came from a woman in her 30s with glioma. Some clones in this sample may be carry-over from other donors' samples. The genes are TRBV6-5 and TRBJ2-7; D possibly corresponds to TRBD1 (5 bases). The specimen comprised PBMCs, sampled from a glioma patient whose treatment included an IDH1 peptide vaccine. The CDR3 nucleotides read TGTGCCAGCAGTTACTCGGGCAGGGCCTACGAGCAGTACTTC. Protein product: CASSYSGRAYEQYF.